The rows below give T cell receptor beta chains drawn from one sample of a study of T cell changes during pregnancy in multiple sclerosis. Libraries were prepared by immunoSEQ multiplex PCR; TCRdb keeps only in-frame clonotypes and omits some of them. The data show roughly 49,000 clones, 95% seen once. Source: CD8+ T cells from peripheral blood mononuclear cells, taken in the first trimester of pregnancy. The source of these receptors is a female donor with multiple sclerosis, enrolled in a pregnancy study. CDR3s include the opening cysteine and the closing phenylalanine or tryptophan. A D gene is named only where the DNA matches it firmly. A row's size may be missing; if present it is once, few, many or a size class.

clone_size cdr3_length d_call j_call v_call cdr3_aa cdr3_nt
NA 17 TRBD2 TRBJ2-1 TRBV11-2 CASSLGLAGRSYNEQFF TGTGCCAGCAGCTTAGGACTAGCGGGACGTTCCTACAATGAGCAGTTCTTC
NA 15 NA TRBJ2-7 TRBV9 CASSGTLGSSYEQYF TGTGCCAGCAGCGGTACGCTTGGCAGCTCCTACGAGCAGTACTTC
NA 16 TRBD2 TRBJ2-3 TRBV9 CASSVAIAGVADTQYF TGTGCCAGCAGCGTAGCGATAGCGGGAGTTGCAGATACGCAGTATTTT
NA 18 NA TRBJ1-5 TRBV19 CASSTLPPRAISNQPQHF TGTGCCAGTAGTACCCTCCCCCCGAGGGCAATTAGCAATCAGCCCCAGCATTTT
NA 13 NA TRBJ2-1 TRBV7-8 CASSLFEYNEQFF TGTGCCAGCAGCTTATTCGAGTACAATGAGCAGTTCTTC
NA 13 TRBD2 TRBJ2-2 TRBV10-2 CASSEGGAGELFF TGCGCCAGCAGTGAGGGGGGGGCCGGGGAGCTGTTTTTT
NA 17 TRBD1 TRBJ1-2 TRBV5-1 CASSLAGTDSLNYGYTF TGCGCCAGCAGCTTGGCCGGGACAGACTCTCTTAACTATGGCTACACCTTC
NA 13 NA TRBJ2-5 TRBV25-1 CASSEAVRETQYF TGTGCCAGCAGTGAGGCGGTGCGGGAGACCCAGTACTTC
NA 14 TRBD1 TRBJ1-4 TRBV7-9 CASSATGGEEKLFF TGTGCCAGCAGCGCGACAGGGGGTGAGGAAAAACTGTTTTTT
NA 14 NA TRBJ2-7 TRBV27 CASGAGVGLREQYF TGTGCCAGCGGCGCAGGGGTTGGTCTACGCGAGCAGTACTTC
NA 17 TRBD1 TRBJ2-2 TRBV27 CASSLSGGQGATGELFF TGTGCCAGCAGTTTATCGGGAGGACAGGGCGCCACCGGGGAGCTGTTTTTT
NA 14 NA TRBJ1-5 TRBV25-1 CASSSDRKGQPQHF TGTGCCAGCAGTTCGGACAGAAAAGGACAGCCCCAGCATTTT
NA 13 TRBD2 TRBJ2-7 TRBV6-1 CASKQLADYEQYF TGTGCCAGCAAGCAGCTAGCGGACTACGAGCAGTACTTC
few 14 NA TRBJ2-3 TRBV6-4 CASSQEDSTDTQYF TGTGCCAGCAGTCAGGAGGATAGCACAGATACGCAGTATTTT
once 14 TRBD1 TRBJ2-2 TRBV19 CASSIQATGVELFF TGTGCCAGTAGTATCCAGGCGACAGGGGTGGAGCTGTTTTTT
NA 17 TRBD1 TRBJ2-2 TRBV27 CASSLPGQGYTTGELFF TGTGCCAGCAGTTTACCTGGACAGGGTTATACCACCGGGGAGCTGTTTTTT